This TCR beta chain derives from a study of blood T cell repertoires in COVID-19. Whole-study context: The analysed material was cDNA or gDNA that came from T cells, B-cell-depleted T cells, or PBMCs.

Original data processing: Counts of nucleated cells, estimated from reference gene primer amplification, were obtained. Profiling relied on immunoSEQ multiplex PCR, and the TCRdb table lists in-frame clones only, not all of them. Clone size and V and J calls were adopted from that table, with D and trimming inferred from the DNA. Among roughly 110,000 clones listed, around 88% were seen once. Germline V gene data show CDR1 as MNHEY and CDR2 as SVGEGT. V lost 2 bases and J 7 bases, leaving 12 bases between the germline ends. The CDR3 is 14 residues long. Material for sequencing was peripheral blood. This rearrangement joins TRBV6-2 or TRBV6-3 to TRBJ1-5; D is possibly TRBD1 (5 bases). This clonotype was obtained from a man over 45 with active or convalescent COVID-19. The CDR3 is CASSYARAKQPQHF. The CDR3 coding sequence is TGTGCCAGCAGTTACGCCAGGGCCAAACAGCCCCAGCATTTT.